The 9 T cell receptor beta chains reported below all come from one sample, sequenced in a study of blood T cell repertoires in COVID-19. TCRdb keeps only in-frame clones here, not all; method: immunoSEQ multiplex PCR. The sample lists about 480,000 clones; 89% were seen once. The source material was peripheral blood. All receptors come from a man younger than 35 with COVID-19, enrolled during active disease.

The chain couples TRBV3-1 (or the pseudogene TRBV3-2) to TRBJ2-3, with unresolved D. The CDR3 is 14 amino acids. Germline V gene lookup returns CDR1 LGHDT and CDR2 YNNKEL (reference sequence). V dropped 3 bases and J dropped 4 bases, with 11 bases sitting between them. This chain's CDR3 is CASSQFHSPDTQYF. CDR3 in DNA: TGTGCCAGCAGCCAGTTCCATAGCCCAGATACGCAGTATTTT.

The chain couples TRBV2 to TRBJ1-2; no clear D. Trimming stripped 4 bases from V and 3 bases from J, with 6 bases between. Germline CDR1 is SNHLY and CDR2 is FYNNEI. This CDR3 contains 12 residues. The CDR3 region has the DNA TGTGCCAGCAGTGTAACTGACTATGGCTACACCTTC. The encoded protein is CASSVTDYGYTF.

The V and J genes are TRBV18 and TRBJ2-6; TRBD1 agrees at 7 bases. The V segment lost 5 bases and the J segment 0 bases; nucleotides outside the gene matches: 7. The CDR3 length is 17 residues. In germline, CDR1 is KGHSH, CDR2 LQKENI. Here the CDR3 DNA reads TGTGCCAGCTCATCAACGGGACAGAGCTCTGGGGCCAACGTCCTGACTTTC. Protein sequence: CASSSTGQSSGANVLTF.

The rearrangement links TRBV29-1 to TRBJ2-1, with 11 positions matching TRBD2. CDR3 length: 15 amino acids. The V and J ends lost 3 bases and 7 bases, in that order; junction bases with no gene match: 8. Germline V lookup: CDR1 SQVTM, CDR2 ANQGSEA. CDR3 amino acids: CSVEGSGGAWNEQFF. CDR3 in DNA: TGCAGCGTTGAGGGTAGCGGGGGGGCTTGGAATGAGCAGTTCTTC.

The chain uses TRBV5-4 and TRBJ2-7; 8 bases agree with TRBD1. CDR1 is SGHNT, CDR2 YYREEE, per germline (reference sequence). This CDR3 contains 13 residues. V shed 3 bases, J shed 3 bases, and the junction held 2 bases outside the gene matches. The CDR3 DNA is TGTGCCAGCAGCTACACAGGGGGCTACGAGCAGTACTTC. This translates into CASSYTGGYEQYF.

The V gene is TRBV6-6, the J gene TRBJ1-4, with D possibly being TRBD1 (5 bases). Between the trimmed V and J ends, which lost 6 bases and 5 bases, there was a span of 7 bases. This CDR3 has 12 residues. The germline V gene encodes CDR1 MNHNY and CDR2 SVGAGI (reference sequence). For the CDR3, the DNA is TGTGCCAGCAGGGGGCGAAATGAAAAACTGTTTTTT. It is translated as CASRGRNEKLFF.

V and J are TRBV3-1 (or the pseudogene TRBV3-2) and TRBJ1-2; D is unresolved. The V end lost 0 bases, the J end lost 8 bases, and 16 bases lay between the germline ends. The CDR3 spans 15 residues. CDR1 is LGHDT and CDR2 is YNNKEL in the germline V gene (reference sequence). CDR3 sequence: CASSQDPNSLVGYTF. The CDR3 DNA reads TGTGCCAGCAGCCAAGACCCGAACAGCCTGGTCGGCTACACCTTC.

CDR3 protein: CASSWSSGGQETQYF. Here the CDR3 DNA reads TGTGCCAGCAGCTGGTCTAGCGGGGGCCAAGAGACCCAGTACTTC. The rearrangement uses TRBV5-4 and TRBJ2-5; 10 bases are shared with TRBD2. CDR3 length: 15 residues. Trimming took 3 bases from V and 1 from J; bases not matched to a gene: 3. Per germline, CDR1 SGHNT and CDR2 YYREEE (reference sequence).

CDR3 bases: TGTGCCAGCAGTAGGGGGCCAGAGCGTGGCTACACCTTC. Amino acid sequence: CASSRGPERGYTF. This chain links TRBV12-3 or TRBV12-4 with TRBJ1-2, with 7 positions matching TRBD1. The J segment lost 7 bases and the V segment lost 5 bases, leaving 7 bases of the junction unmatched. The CDR3 is 13 amino acids.